These 15 T cell receptor beta chains were all obtained from the same sample, sequenced in a study of CD8+ T cells in alopecia areata. After isolation, RNA underwent reverse transcription to generate cDNA as the sequencing template. Some clones are missing from TCRdb's copy, which holds only in-frame ones; the method was immunoSEQ multiplex PCR. The sample records hundreds of thousands of clones, about three fifths being singletons. The specimen was CD4+ T cells sorted from blood, collected at week 0. These receptors were obtained from a human donor with alopecia areata.

This clone was counted a few times. V and J are TRBV29-1 and TRBJ1-5; D is uncertain. V was clipped by 6 bases and J by 2 bases, with 17 bases between them. The germline gives CDR1 SQVTM, CDR2 ANQGSEA. The CDR3 runs 15 residues. CDR3 loop: CSVGGSSGGNQPQHF. CDR3 in DNA: TGCAGCGTGGGAGGATCTTCTGGGGGCAATCAGCCCCAGCATTTT.

The chain employs TRBV18 and TRBJ1-1, with TRBD1 matching 8 bases. The V gene's germline CDR1 is KGHSH and CDR2 LQKENI. The CDR3 extends over 13 amino acids. V shed 4 bases, J shed 3 bases, and the junction held 1 base outside the gene matches. The CDR3 loop reads CASSQTGDTEAFF. The CDR3 DNA reads TGTGCCAGCTCACAGACAGGGGACACTGAAGCTTTCTTT.

The table lists this clone with a count of one. The rearrangement links TRBV30 to TRBJ2-5; a weak D match, TRBD1 (7 bases). V dropped 1 base and J dropped 4 bases, with 13 bases sitting between them. The CDR3 is made up of 14 amino acids. CDR1 and CDR2 (germline): GTSNPN, SVGIG (reference sequence). The CDR3 DNA sequence: TGTGCCTGGAGTGGCCAGGGGGGTAGAGAGACCCAGTACTTC. Translation gives CAWSGQGGRETQYF.

Turning to this clone: Within the sample, other DNA sequences also encode this same CDR3. The V and J genes are TRBV5-1 and TRBJ2-7; the D is unclear. The V gene's germline CDR1 is SGHRS and CDR2 YFSETQ. V lost 0 bases to trimming and J lost 2 bases, with 9 bases between them. The CDR3 sequence is 14 residues long. For the CDR3, the DNA is TGCGCCAGCAGCTTGGTAGTCAGTCCCTACGAGCAGTACTTC. It specifies CASSLVVSPYEQYF.

The V and J genes are TRBV30 and TRBJ1-2; unclear D gene. V was cut by 4 bases and J by 3 bases, with 15 bases left in between. Germline V gene lookup returns CDR1 GTSNPN and CDR2 SVGIG (reference sequence). The CDR3 sequence is 14 residues long. The CDR3 reads CAWTEESPDYGYTF. CDR3 DNA: TGTGCCTGGACGGAGGAGAGCCCCGACTATGGCTACACCTTC.

This clone was observed a single time. The rearrangement uses TRBV25-1 and TRBJ2-1, with 9 bases that match TRBD2. CDR1 and CDR2 from the germline V gene are MGHDK and SYGVNS. V shed 1 base and J 0 bases; nucleotides not matched to a gene: 7. The CDR3 extends over 18 amino acids. CDR3 DNA sequence: TGTGCCAGCAGTGAATCTGCGGCGGGGGGGAGCTCCTACAATGAGCAGTTCTTC. Protein: CASSESAAGGSSYNEQFF.

The chain recombines TRBV30 with TRBJ1-1; no clear D. Looked up from germline, CDR1 is GTSNPN and CDR2 is SVGIG (reference sequence). V was pared by 4 bases and J by 0 bases, with 9 bases between. This CDR3 is built from 13 residues. As DNA, the CDR3 is TGTGCCTGGACTAAGACCATGAACACTGAAGCTTTCTTT. Its translation is CAWTKTMNTEAFF. The full variable domain, its missing parts supplied by reference TRBV30 and TRBJ1-1, is SQTIHQWPATLVQPVGSPLSLECTVEGTSNPNLYWYRQAAGRGLQLLFYSVGIGQISSEVPQNLSASRPQDRQFILSSKKLLLSDSGFYLCAWTKTMNTEAFFGQGTRLTVV.

The chain uses TRBV7-2 and TRBJ2-3; D gene unclear. The V end lost 5 bases, the J end lost 0 bases, and 12 bases lay between the germline ends. In germline, CDR1 is SGHTA, CDR2 FQGNSA. This CDR3 is 15 amino acids long. CDR3 in DNA: TGTGCCAGCAGCCTACGAGGCGGTAGCACAGATACGCAGTATTTT. Protein: CASSLRGGSTDTQYF. The full variable domain, rest sourced from reference TRBV7-2 and TRBJ2-3, is GAGVSQSPSNKVTEKGKDVELRCDPISGHTALYWYRQSLGQGLEFLIYFQGNSAPDKSGLPSDRFSAERTGGSVSTLTIQRTQQEDSAVYLCASSLRGGSTDTQYFGPGTRLTVL.

The J gene is TRBJ2-1, the V gene TRBV11-2, with TRBD1 matching 7 bases. This CDR3 contains 15 residues. Germline values: CDR1 SGHAT, CDR2 FQNNGV. Unmatched junction bases numbered 9, after V lost 5 bases and J lost 5 bases. The CDR3 sequence is CASSVAGTVNNEQFF. As DNA, the CDR3 is TGTGCCAGCAGCGTAGCCGGGACAGTTAACAATGAGCAGTTCTTC. Complete variable domain (other parts from reference TRBV11-2 and TRBJ2-1): EAGVAQSPRYKIIEKRQSVAFWCNPISGHATLYWYQQILGQGPKLLIQFQNNGVVDDSQLPKDRFSAERLKGVDSTLKIQPAKLEDSAVYLCASSVAGTVNNEQFFGPGTRLTVL.

The sample holds a few counts of this clone. The chain combines TRBV29-1 with TRBJ1-6, with D maybe TRBD1 (6 bases). This CDR3 has 14 residues. Looked up from germline, CDR1 is SQVTM and CDR2 is ANQGSEA. V was pared by 5 bases and J by 2 bases, with 10 bases between. In DNA, the CDR3 is TGCAGCGTTCGGACAGTGACCTATAATTCACCCCTCCACTTT. Translating gives CSVRTVTYNSPLHF. The variable domain in full, completed from reference TRBV29-1 and TRBJ1-6, reads SAVISQKPSRDICQRGTSLTIQCQVDSQVTMMFWYRQQPGQSLTLIATANQGSEATYESGFVIDKFPISRPNLTFSTLTVSNMSPEDSSIYLCSVRTVTYNSPLHFGNGTRLTVT.

The chain combines TRBV7-9 with TRBJ1-4, with D maybe TRBD1 (6 bases). V was pared by 6 bases and J by 4 bases, with 6 bases between. This CDR3 has 12 residues. CDR1 and CDR2 from the germline V gene are SEHNR and FQNEAQ (reference sequence). CDR3 protein: CASRQGNEKLFF. For the CDR3, the DNA is TGTGCCAGCAGACAGGGTAATGAAAAACTGTTTTTT.

The chain couples TRBV19 to TRBJ1-2; a weak D match, TRBD1 (6 bases). The germline V gene has CDR1 LNHDA and CDR2 SQIVND (reference sequence). The CDR3 runs to 13 residues. The V end lost 8 bases, the J end lost 3 bases, and 13 bases lay between the germline ends. The CDR3 protein is CASQMRGYYGYTF. CDR3 nucleotide sequence: TGTGCCAGTCAAATGAGGGGGTACTATGGCTACACCTTC. Together with reference TRBV19 and TRBJ1-2, the CDR3 gives the full variable domain: DGGITQSPKYLFRKEGQNVTLSCEQNLNHDAMYWYRQDPGQGLRLIYYSQIVNDFQKGDIAEGYSVSREKKESFPLTVTSAQKNPTAFYLCASQMRGYYGYTFGSGTRLTVV.

The chain employs TRBV30 and TRBJ2-7; 7 bases line up with TRBD1. Trimming at V came to 2 bases and at J to 6 bases, leaving 10 bases not matched to a gene. This CDR3 has 14 residues. CDR1 is GTSNPN and CDR2 is SVGIG in the germline V gene (reference sequence). CDR3 bases: TGTGCCTGGAGTCGAGGGGGCCGAGGGGGCGAGCAGTACTTC. It codes for CAWSRGGRGGEQYF.

The chain links TRBV9 to TRBJ1-2; 7 nucleotides line up with TRBD1. The CDR3 spans 16 residues. Germline V lookup: CDR1 SGDLS, CDR2 YYNGEE. V lost 0 bases, J lost 5 bases, and 10 bases stayed unmatched. The CDR3, as DNA: TGTGCCAGCAGCGTAGCCCTCCGACAGGGCCTTTATGGCTACACCTTC. This gives the protein CASSVALRQGLYGYTF.

This chain uses TRBV20-1 with TRBJ2-3; tentative D call: TRBD1 (6 bases). CDR3 length equals 10 residues. V dropped 5 bases and J dropped 7 bases, with 7 bases sitting between them. Looked up from germline, CDR1 is DFQATT and CDR2 is SNEGSKA (reference sequence). In DNA, the CDR3 is TGCAGTGCTCAGGGGAATACGCAGTATTTT. Its protein is CSAQGNTQYF.